The 14 T cell receptor beta chains in this list originate from one sample, sequenced in a study of blood T cell repertoires in COVID-19. The table came from immunoSEQ multiplex PCR; TCRdb's copy has only in-frame clones and leaves some out. The data hold about 110,000 clones, with roughly 84% observed a single time. The sample was peripheral blood. These receptors were collected from a woman aged 80 or older with active or convalescent COVID-19.

The CDR3 DNA follows: TGTGCCAGCAGCGTAGAGAGCGGAGATTACAATGAGCAGTTCTTC. Residues: CASSVESGDYNEQFF. The chain joins TRBV9 to TRBJ2-1; possible D gene TRBD2, 5 bases. This CDR3 has 15 residues. Germline values: CDR1 SGDLS, CDR2 YYNGEE. Trimming removed 0 bases from V and 4 bases from J, with 11 bases in between. Complete variable domain (other parts from reference TRBV9 and TRBJ2-1): DSGVTQTPKHLITATGQRVTLRCSPRSGDLSVYWYQQSLDQGLQFLIQYYNGEERAKGNILERFSAQQFPDLHSELNLSSLELGDSALYFCASSVESGDYNEQFFGPGTRLTVL.

The V gene is TRBV15, the J gene TRBJ1-4, with a weak D call TRBD1 (5 bases). Deletions cut 3 bases from V and 8 bases from J, with 13 bases between. Germline values: CDR1 LNHNV, CDR2 YYDKDF (reference sequence). This CDR3 is 14 amino acids long. The CDR3 protein is CATSRTAHGEKLFF. The CDR3 DNA follows: TGTGCCACCAGCAGGACAGCTCACGGGGAAAAACTGTTTTTT.

V is TRBV30 and J is TRBJ2-3, with TRBD2 identical over 9 bases. CDR1 is GTSNPN and CDR2 is SVGIG in the germline V gene (reference sequence). Germline trimming cut 5 bases from V and 6 bases from J; bases unmatched to any gene: 6. CDR3 length: 13 residues. CDR3 bases: TGTGCCTGGGGGCTAGCGGGATCGGATACGCAGTATTTT. This translates into CAWGLAGSDTQYF.

A word on this clone: Other nucleotide sequences in the sample specify the same CDR3. V and J are TRBV7-3 and TRBJ2-1, with 12 bases matching TRBD2. The CDR3 totals 15 residues. Germline lookup yields CDR1 SGHTA and CDR2 FQGTGA. With V trimmed by 2 bases and J by 6 bases, 2 bases remained unmatched. The CDR3, as DNA: TGTGCCAGCAGCTTAGAACTAGCGGGAGGCAATGAGCAGTTCTTC. Protein sequence: CASSLELAGGNEQFF.

CDR3 residues: CASVDRAVGKLFF. CDR3 coding DNA: TGTGCCAGCGTGGACAGGGCGGTAGGAAAACTGTTTTTT. V is TRBV28 and J is TRBJ1-4; TRBD1 aligns across 8 bases. This CDR3 spans 13 amino acids. V was clipped by 8 bases and J by 10 bases; unmatched bases: 9. The germline V gene has CDR1 MDHEN and CDR2 SYDVKM.

The gene calls are TRBV3-1 (or the pseudogene TRBV3-2) and TRBJ1-1; a weak D match, TRBD1 (5 bases). The CDR3 runs to 15 residues. The V and J ends lost 1 base and 0 bases respectively, with 9 bases between them. CDR1 is LGHDT, CDR2 YNNKEL, per germline (reference sequence). CDR3 nucleotide sequence: TGTGCCAGCAGCCAAGGCTCAGGGATGAACACTGAAGCTTTCTTT. Amino acids: CASSQGSGMNTEAFF.

V usage is TRBV11-2 and J usage is TRBJ1-6; TRBD1 aligns across 7 bases. Germline assignment: CDR1 SGHAT and CDR2 FQNNGV. The junction had 12 bases not matched to a gene; V was cut back by 5 bases and J by 11 bases. CDR3 length: 15 amino acids. In nucleotides, the CDR3 is TGTGCCAGCAGCCAAGCCGGACAGGTACGGACACCCCTCCACTTT. This sequence encodes CASSQAGQVRTPLHF.

The table lists this clone with a few counts. The chain recombines TRBV7-9 with TRBJ2-5; TRBD1 might be the D (6 bases). CDR1 SEHNR and CDR2 FQNEAQ come from the germline V gene (reference sequence). CDR3 length: 13 residues. Trimming took off 6 bases at V and 2 bases at J, with 10 bases between the two ends. The CDR3 DNA follows: TGTGCCAGCAGAAGGGACATTCAAGAGACCCAGTACTTC. Its protein is CASRRDIQETQYF.

The genes are TRBV20-1 and TRBJ1-4; possible D gene TRBD1, 6 bases. This CDR3 contains 14 residues. The V end was cut by 3 bases, the J end by 2 bases, with 10 bases between. Germline V CDR1 and CDR2: DFQATT, SNEGSKA (reference sequence). CDR3 nucleotides: TGCAGTGCTAGTAAGGGGGTCACTAATGAAAAACTGTTTTTT. This sequence encodes CSASKGVTNEKLFF.

This chain joins TRBV21-1 and TRBJ2-1; the D call of TRBD2 is as the table states it, not checked on the DNA. TRBV21-1 is described as a pseudogene. This CDR3 spans 16 amino acids. The CDR3 DNA sequence: TGTGCCAGCAGCAAAGCCGGGGCGGCTAGCGGGAGACGACAGTTCTTC. It translates to CASSKAGAASGRRQFF.

The CDR3 loop is CASSDGQLNTEAFF. DNA of the CDR3: TGTGCCAGCAGTGATGGACAGTTGAACACTGAAGCTTTCTTT. The chain uses TRBV25-1 and TRBJ1-1; D may be TRBD1 (6 bases). Germline lookup yields CDR1 MGHDK and CDR2 SYGVNS. V was cut by 3 bases and J by 0 bases, with 8 bases left in between. The CDR3 length is 14 residues.

The chain has TRBV7-8 and TRBJ2-1; D may be TRBD2 (5 bases). The CDR3 spans 12 residues. V was pared by 9 bases and J by 6 bases, with 12 bases between. CDR1 is SGHVS and CDR2 is FQNEAQ in the germline V gene. The CDR3 loop is CARRTGFNEQFF. CDR3 DNA: TGTGCCAGGAGAACGGGGTTCAATGAGCAGTTCTTC.

This clone was counted between two and nine times. J is TRBJ2-5 and V is TRBV6-2 or TRBV6-3; TRBD2 matches at 11 bases. Germline CDR1 is MNHEY and CDR2 is SVGEGT. Trimming cost V 6 bases and J 5 bases; bases outside gene matches: 8. This CDR3 is 15 amino acids long. CDR3 bases: TGTGCCAGCAGCTTACTAGCGGGAGTTGGGGAGACCCAGTACTTC. Translation gives CASSLLAGVGETQYF.

V is TRBV28 and J is TRBJ2-3, with 10 bases fitting TRBD2. Germline-derived CDR1 and CDR2 are MDHEN and SYDVKM. This CDR3 has 15 amino acids. Trimming cost V 6 bases and J 1 base; bases outside gene matches: 4. The CDR3 protein is CASRRLAGRTDTQYF. For the CDR3, the DNA is TGTGCCAGCAGGCGACTAGCGGGTCGCACAGATACGCAGTATTTT.